The 22 T cell receptor beta chains below all came from one sample that was sequenced in a study of T cell responses to AZD1222 COVID-19 vaccine. Only in-frame clones appear in the TCRdb table, and some are missing; sequencing was by immunoSEQ multiplex PCR. The top ten clones hold roughly 5% of a sample with 150,000 to 200,000 clones, around 94% of them seen once. Source: peripheral blood, taken 28 days after the second AZD1222 dose. The receptors were gathered from an adult who received the AZD1222 COVID-19 vaccine.

The V gene is TRBV7-9, the J gene TRBJ2-1; TRBD1 or TRBD2 may be the D gene (5 bases each). The V gene's germline CDR1 is SEHNR and CDR2 FQNEAQ (reference sequence). V lost 7 bases and J 5 bases, leaving 15 bases between the germline ends. The CDR3 is 14 residues long. The CDR3 loop reads CASNPSGLHNEQFF. The CDR3 DNA reads as TGTGCCAGCAACCCCTCGGGGCTGCACAATGAGCAGTTCTTC.

With regard to this clone: The junction departs from germline at one end; a sequencing error may be responsible. This rearrangement joins TRBV13 to TRBJ2-5, with D possibly matching TRBD2 (6 bases). This CDR3 has 14 amino acids. Germline V lookup: CDR1 PRHDT, CDR2 FYEKMQ (reference sequence). The CDR3 here is CASSAGRGGETRYF. The CDR3, as DNA: TGTGCCAGCAGCGCAGGGAGAGGCGGGGAGACCCGGTACTTC.

The rearrangement links TRBV7-9 to TRBJ1-3, with D perhaps matching TRBD1 (5 bases). Germline CDR1 SEHNR, CDR2 FQNEAQ (reference sequence). With 1 base removed from V and 0 bases from J, the gap between germline ends came to 10 bases. This CDR3 has 16 residues. The CDR3 nucleotides read TGTGCCAGCAGCTTAGGGGGGGTGCACTCTGGAAACACCATATATTTT. This sequence encodes CASSLGGVHSGNTIYF. The variable domain in full, completed from reference TRBV7-9 and TRBJ1-3, reads DTGVSQNPRHKITKRGQNVTFRCDPISEHNRLYWYRQTLGQGPEFLTYFQNEAQLEKSRLLSDRFSAERPKGSFSTLEIQRTEQGDSAMYLCASSLGGVHSGNTIYFGEGSWLTVV.

V usage is TRBV2 and J usage is TRBJ2-7; 7 nucleotides align to TRBD2. The CDR3 contains 15 residues. Per germline, CDR1 SNHLY and CDR2 FYNNEI. With V trimmed by 3 bases and J by 3 bases, 8 bases remained unmatched. The CDR3 here is CASSDWGGTSYEQYF. In nucleotides, the CDR3 is TGTGCCAGCAGTGATTGGGGAGGGACGAGCTACGAGCAGTACTTC.

The chain employs TRBV6-5 and TRBJ1-5; maybe TRBD1 (6 bases). Trimming left V 5 bases short and J 6 bases short, with 17 bases between. In germline, CDR1 is MNHEY, CDR2 SVGAGI. The CDR3 length is 15 residues. CDR3 in DNA: TGTGCCAGCAGTCGCGAAAGGGGGTGGGGTCAGCCCCAGCATTTT. This gives the protein CASSRERGWGQPQHF.

The chain employs TRBV10-2 and TRBJ2-7; D possibly matches TRBD1 or TRBD2 (5 bases each). Per germline, CDR1 WSHSY and CDR2 SAAADI. V was shortened by 6 bases and J by 1 base, with 13 bases between the two germline ends. The CDR3 has 14 residues. The CDR3 coding sequence is TGCGCCAGCAGGGGGACGCCCCTATCCTACGAGCAGTACTTC. Translated, it gives CASRGTPLSYEQYF.

This clone was seen a single time. This sequence joins TRBV9 and TRBJ2-2; D may be TRBD1 (5 bases). V was clipped by 2 bases and J by 6 bases, with 14 bases between them. The CDR3 spans 15 residues. The germline V gene encodes CDR1 SGDLS and CDR2 YYNGEE. The CDR3 sequence: CASSVLGVGAGELFF. The DNA of the CDR3 is TGTGCCAGCAGCGTCTTAGGGGTGGGCGCCGGGGAGCTGTTTTTT.

V and J are TRBV4-1 and TRBJ2-2; D might be TRBD1 or TRBD2, each matching 5 bases. This CDR3 has 15 residues. Germline values: CDR1 MGHRA, CDR2 YSYEKL. Trimming removed 1 base from V and 8 bases from J, with 14 bases in between. This CDR3 is CASSQGGPPLGELFF. In nucleotides, the CDR3 is TGCGCCAGCAGCCAAGGGGGACCTCCCTTGGGGGAGCTGTTTTTT.

This chain uses TRBV2 with TRBJ2-2; D possibly corresponds to TRBD1 (6 bases). The CDR3 has 14 residues. V was cut by 5 bases and J by 2 bases, with 9 bases left in between. The germline gives CDR1 SNHLY, CDR2 FYNNEI. The CDR3 coding sequence is TGTGCCAGCAGTAAGGACAGTAACACCGGGGAGCTGTTTTTT. It codes for CASSKDSNTGELFF.

V gene TRBV3-1 (or the pseudogene TRBV3-2) combines with J gene TRBJ1-2, with D maybe TRBD1 (6 bases). V was clipped by 1 base and J by 2 bases, with 11 bases between them. Germline CDR1 LGHDT, CDR2 YNNKEL (reference sequence). The CDR3 contains 15 residues. CDR3 loop: CASSQGYQGNYGYTF. DNA for the CDR3: TGTGCCAGCAGCCAAGGGTACCAGGGGAACTATGGCTACACCTTC.

V usage is TRBV28 and J usage is TRBJ1-2; D is unresolved. Trimming took 3 bases from V and 5 from J, leaving 7 bases between them. Per the germline V gene, CDR1 is MDHEN and CDR2 is SYDVKM. CDR3 size: 12 residues. The CDR3 bases are TGTGCCAGCAGTTTGCCGGAATATGGCTACACCTTC. It yields the protein CASSLPEYGYTF.

The rearrangement uses TRBV5-8 and TRBJ2-1, with 12 bases matching TRBD2. The germline V gene encodes CDR1 SGHTS and CDR2 YDEGEE. The trim removed 7 bases at V and 6 bases at J, leaving 5 bases unmatched. The CDR3 runs to 14 residues. The CDR3 sequence is CASLLAGGVNEQFF. The CDR3 bases are TGTGCCAGCTTGCTAGCGGGAGGGGTCAATGAGCAGTTCTTC.

The CDR3 loop is CVRSPTGGAQETQYF. The DNA of the CDR3 is TGTGTCAGAAGCCCTACAGGGGGGGCCCAAGAGACCCAGTACTTC. The chain has TRBV7-5 and TRBJ2-5; no check of the table's D call, TRBD1, against the DNA was made. TRBV7-5 is tagged as a pseudogene. The CDR3 covers 15 residues.

The rearrangement uses TRBV28 and TRBJ2-2; D remains unclear. V was cut by 6 bases and J by 0 bases, with 5 bases left in between. Germline-derived CDR1 and CDR2 are MDHEN and SYDVKM. The length of the CDR3 is 13 residues. CDR3 amino acids: CASRKSNTGELFF. The CDR3 coding sequence is TGTGCCAGCAGGAAATCGAACACCGGGGAGCTGTTTTTT.

The V gene is TRBV19, the J gene TRBJ1-1, with D perhaps matching TRBD1 (5 bases). V gave up 5 bases and J gave up 6 bases, with 19 bases separating them. This CDR3 has 15 amino acids. The germline gives CDR1 LNHDA, CDR2 SQIVND (reference sequence). The CDR3 is CASSVQGAGFAEAFF. CDR3 DNA sequence: TGTGCCAGTAGTGTTCAGGGCGCAGGGTTCGCTGAAGCTTTCTTT.

This chain connects TRBV2 to TRBJ2-1, with D maybe TRBD1 (6 bases). This CDR3 contains 11 residues. CDR1 SNHLY and CDR2 FYNNEI come from the germline V gene. Trimming pared 3 bases from V and 12 bases from J, leaving 9 bases between. CDR3 loop: CASSEARGQFF. CDR3 DNA sequence: TGTGCCAGCAGTGAGGCCAGGGGGCAGTTCTTC. The complete variable domain, with remaining parts taken from reference TRBV2 and TRBJ2-1, reads EPEVTQTPSHQVTQMGQEVILRCVPISNHLYFYWYRQILGQKVEFLVSFYNNEISEKSEIFDDQFSVERPDGSNFTLKIRSTKLEDSAMYFCASSEARGQFFGPGTRLTVL.

The V gene is TRBV24-1, the J gene TRBJ1-2, with D perhaps matching TRBD1 (6 bases). Trimming left V 6 bases short and J 4 bases short, with 11 bases between. CDR1 is KGHDR, CDR2 SFDVKD, per germline. CDR3 length: 13 residues. CDR3 bases: TGTGCCACCAGTCCTCGAGGGGGCTATGGCTACACCTTC. Its translation is CATSPRGGYGYTF.

The chain employs TRBV5-1 and TRBJ1-5; D is unclear. This CDR3 has 15 amino acids. With 4 bases removed from V and 6 bases from J, the gap between germline ends came to 17 bases. Germline V gene data show CDR1 as SGHRS and CDR2 as YFSETQ. CDR3 region: CASSLLASPSQPQHF. In nucleotides, the CDR3 is TGCGCCAGCAGCCTATTGGCTAGTCCGAGTCAGCCCCAGCATTTT.

This clone has just one count. The rearrangement uses TRBV24-1 and TRBJ2-1, with TRBD2 matching 10 bases. This CDR3 comprises 15 residues. V lost 8 bases, J lost 6 bases, and 9 bases stayed unmatched. Germline CDR1 KGHDR, CDR2 SFDVKD. The CDR3 DNA sequence: TGTGCCACCACCGCTAGCGGGAGAGCGGGCAATGAGCAGTTCTTC. Protein sequence: CATTASGRAGNEQFF.

V gene TRBV6-2 or TRBV6-3 combines with J gene TRBJ2-3, with D possibly being TRBD1 or TRBD2 (6 bases each). Trimming took 2 bases from V and 0 from J, leaving 15 bases between them. Germline V gene sequence: CDR1 MNHEY, CDR2 SVGEGT. The CDR3 is made up of 17 amino acids. The CDR3, as DNA: TGTGCCAGCAGTTACCCACAGGGAGGTCTTAGCACAGATACGCAGTATTTT. Its translation is CASSYPQGGLSTDTQYF.

The CDR3: CASSPTGGSNEKLFF. CDR3 nucleotides: TGTGCCAGCAGTCCGACAGGGGGCTCTAATGAAAAACTGTTTTTT. The chain has TRBV6-4 and TRBJ1-4, with 10 bases identical to TRBD1. The V segment lost 5 bases and the J segment 3 bases; nucleotides outside the gene matches: 3. CDR1 is MRHNA and CDR2 is SNTAGT in the germline V gene. CDR3 length: 15 residues.

This clone was seen once. CDR3 sequence reads: CASSQNPGWEKLFF. CDR3 nucleotide sequence: TGTGCCAGCAGCCAAAACCCGGGGTGGGAAAAACTGTTTTTT. The V call is TRBV3-1 (or the pseudogene TRBV3-2), the J call TRBJ1-4; D call uncertain. Deletions cut 2 bases from V and 8 bases from J, with 12 bases between. CDR3 length: 14 amino acids. From germline, CDR1 is LGHDT and CDR2 YNNKEL (reference sequence).